The 9 T cell receptor beta chains reported below all come from one sample, sequenced in a study of technical replicates of blood from a handful of donors (dated by TCRdb to the late 2010s). Library generation was performed with the immunoSEQ multiplex PCR assay. As stored in TCRdb, this immuneACCESS dataset retains in-frame rearrangements with V and J assigned. A fraction of the clones does not appear; measured against another copy, unresolved V genes explain less than half of the discrepancy, and the remainder lacks a known reason. The table for this sample lists around 50,000 clones; around 96% of them were counted only once. The ten most abundant clones make up under 0.45% of the sample. Sample: T cells isolated from PBMCs. These receptors originate from a human donor in good health.

The chain employs TRBV5-8 and TRBJ2-1, with 7 nucleotides matching TRBD2. CDR1 SGHTS and CDR2 YDEGEE come from the germline V gene. J was trimmed by 7 bases and V by 6 bases; bases with no gene match: 13. The CDR3 runs to 15 residues. This CDR3 is CASTKRTRVRNEQFF. CDR3 in DNA: TGTGCCAGCACTAAGCGGACTAGGGTAAGGAATGAGCAGTTCTTC.

The CDR3 coding sequence is TGCAGCGTTGAAGATCTTACAGTCTATGGCTACACCTTC. Translation gives CSVEDLTVYGYTF. V usage is TRBV29-1 and J usage is TRBJ1-2; no clear D gene. This CDR3 contains 13 residues. With 0 bases removed from V and 4 bases from J, the gap between germline ends came to 9 bases. Germline values: CDR1 SQVTM, CDR2 ANQGSEA.

The chain combines TRBV10-3 with TRBJ2-7; 10 bases agree with TRBD1. This CDR3 contains 18 residues. V was clipped by 2 bases and J by 0 bases; unmatched bases: 10. Germline assignment: CDR1 ENHRY and CDR2 SYGVKD. CDR3 sequence (DNA): TGTGCCATCAGTGAGCCTTTTCTCCGGGACAGGGGCTCCTACGAGCAGTACTTC. Encoded protein: CAISEPFLRDRGSYEQYF.

The chain joins TRBV30 to TRBJ2-3; 9 nucleotides agree with TRBD2. This CDR3 spans 15 amino acids. Germline CDR1 reads GTSNPN; CDR2 reads SVGIG (reference sequence). Trimming cost V 6 bases and J 1 base; bases outside gene matches: 8. CDR3 loop: CACPTSGVGTDTQYF. DNA of the CDR3: TGTGCCTGTCCGACTAGCGGAGTGGGCACAGATACGCAGTATTTT.

The chain is built from TRBV7-9 and TRBJ1-1; D unclear. The CDR3 runs 13 residues. V was trimmed by 5 bases and J by 4 bases, leaving 11 bases between them. Germline CDR1 and CDR2: SEHNR and FQNEAQ (reference sequence). CDR3 region: CASSPAVPTEAFF. The CDR3 coding sequence is TGTGCCAGCAGCCCGGCGGTGCCCACTGAAGCTTTCTTT.

This clone was seen just once. The chain carries TRBV9 and TRBJ2-7; D might be TRBD2 (5 bases). From germline, CDR1 is SGDLS and CDR2 YYNGEE. CDR3 length equals 14 residues. V was pared by 3 bases and J by 0 bases, with 10 bases between. The CDR3, as DNA: TGTGCCAGCAGCGCCGGACTGATCTCCTACGAGCAGTACTTC. Protein: CASSAGLISYEQYF. Filled out from reference TRBV9 and TRBJ2-7, the complete variable domain reads DSGVTQTPKHLITATGQRVTLRCSPRSGDLSVYWYQQSLDQGLQFLIQYYNGEERAKGNILERFSAQQFPDLHSELNLSSLELGDSALYFCASSAGLISYEQYFGPGTRLTVT.

J is TRBJ2-7 and V is TRBV12-5; a possible D gene is TRBD2 (6 bases). V was trimmed by 0 bases and J by 0 bases, leaving 12 bases between them. The CDR3 loop spans 16 amino acids. Germline assignment: CDR1 LGHNT and CDR2 FRNRAP. The CDR3: CASGLVLGGSSYEQYF. In DNA, the CDR3 is TGTGCTAGTGGTTTGGTACTGGGGGGTAGCTCCTACGAGCAGTACTTC.

J is TRBJ2-7 and V is TRBV7-9; 7 positions agree with TRBD1. From germline, CDR1 is SEHNR and CDR2 FQNEAQ (reference sequence). Trimming at V came to 5 bases and at J to 4 bases, leaving 11 bases not matched to a gene. There are 15 residues in the CDR3. The CDR3 protein is CASSPAGTGEYEQYF. The CDR3 bases are TGTGCCAGCAGCCCCGCGGGTACAGGGGAGTACGAGCAGTACTTC.

V usage is TRBV19 and J usage is TRBJ1-5; possible D gene TRBD1, 6 bases. This CDR3 is built from 14 residues. Germline CDR1 is LNHDA and CDR2 is SQIVND (reference sequence). V was trimmed by 7 bases and J by 1 base, leaving 11 bases between them. CDR3 residues: CASTDRWSNQPQHF. For the CDR3, the DNA is TGTGCCAGTACCGACAGGTGGAGCAATCAGCCCCAGCATTTT.